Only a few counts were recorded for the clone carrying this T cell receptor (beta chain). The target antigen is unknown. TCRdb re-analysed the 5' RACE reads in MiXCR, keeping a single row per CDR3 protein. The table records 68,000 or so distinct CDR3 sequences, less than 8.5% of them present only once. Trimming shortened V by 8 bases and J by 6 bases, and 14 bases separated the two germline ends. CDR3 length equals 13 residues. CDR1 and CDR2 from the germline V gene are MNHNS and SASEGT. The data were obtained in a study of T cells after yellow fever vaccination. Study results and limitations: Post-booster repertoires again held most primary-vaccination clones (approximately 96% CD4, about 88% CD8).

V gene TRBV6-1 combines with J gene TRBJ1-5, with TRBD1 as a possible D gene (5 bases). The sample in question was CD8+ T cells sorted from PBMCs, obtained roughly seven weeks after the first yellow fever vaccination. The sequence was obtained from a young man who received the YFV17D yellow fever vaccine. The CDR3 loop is CASGLGASQPQHF. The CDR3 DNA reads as TGTGCCAGCGGCCTTGGGGCTTCTCAGCCCCAGCATTTT.